The 21 T cell receptor beta chains presented below share a single source sample, sequenced in a study of blood T cell repertoires in COVID-19. Profiling relied on immunoSEQ multiplex PCR, and the TCRdb table lists in-frame clones only, not all of them. The data contain 150,000 to 170,000 clones, 80% to 90% of them singletons. The sample consisted of peripheral blood. The receptor set was obtained from a woman aged 55 to 70 with COVID-19, enrolled during active disease.

This chain uses TRBV2 with TRBJ2-4, with D possibly being TRBD1 (5 bases). This CDR3 spans 13 amino acids. Trimming pared 6 bases from V and 6 bases from J, leaving 12 bases between. Looked up from germline, CDR1 is SNHLY and CDR2 is FYNNEI. The DNA for the CDR3 is TGTGCCAGCAGACCAACAGGCGCAAACATTCAGTACTTC. Amino acids: CASRPTGANIQYF.

Turning to this clone: Different DNA sequences within this sample yield the same CDR3. V is TRBV19 and J is TRBJ2-7, with TRBD2 matching over 11 bases. Germline V gene sequence: CDR1 LNHDA, CDR2 SQIVND (reference sequence). The CDR3 sequence is 14 residues long. Unmatched junction bases numbered 3, after V lost 5 bases and J lost 3 bases. This CDR3 is CASSPGTSGYEQYF. In DNA form, the CDR3 reads TGTGCCAGTAGTCCCGGGACTAGCGGCTACGAGCAGTACTTC.

This chain uses TRBV19 with TRBJ1-5; D uncertain. CDR3 size: 14 residues. V lost 2 bases, J lost 4 bases, and 9 bases lay in between. CDR1 and CDR2 from the germline V gene are LNHDA and SQIVND (reference sequence). The CDR3 DNA sequence: TGTGCCAGTAGTATAAACAGTTTGAATCAGCCCCAGCATTTT. Translated, it gives CASSINSLNQPQHF.

CDR3 DNA: TGTGCCAGCAGCTTGGTGGACAGGGAAGCAGATACGCAGTATTTT. It encodes CASSLVDREADTQYF. The chain combines TRBV5-6 with TRBJ2-3; 8 nucleotides agree with TRBD1. The V gene end was trimmed by 0 bases and the J gene end by 4 bases; junction bases not matched to a gene: 4. The CDR3 loop spans 15 amino acids. CDR1 and CDR2 (germline): SGHDT, YYEEEE.

This chain joins TRBV19 and TRBJ2-5; 7 bases fit TRBD2. Trimming took 5 bases from V and 4 from J; bases not matched to a gene: 4. This CDR3 region has 13 residues. Germline CDR1 LNHDA, CDR2 SQIVND (reference sequence). CDR3 amino acids: CASSGRERETQYF. The DNA for the CDR3 is TGTGCCAGTAGTGGGAGGGAGCGAGAGACCCAGTACTTC.

The chain employs TRBV7-9 and TRBJ2-5; 7 nucleotides agree with TRBD1. Trimming took 3 bases from V and 2 from J; bases not matched to a gene: 6. This CDR3 contains 15 residues. CDR1 is SEHNR, CDR2 FQNEAQ, per germline (reference sequence). CDR3 nucleotide sequence: TGTGCCAGCAGCTTCCGGACAGGCCTACAAGAGACCCAGTACTTC. Its protein is CASSFRTGLQETQYF.

The chain employs TRBV14 and TRBJ2-6; D ambiguous. V shed 1 base and J shed 3 bases, with 4 bases lying between them. The germline gives CDR1 SGHDN, CDR2 FVKESK. The CDR3 covers 14 residues. CDR3 amino acids: CASSQARGANVLTF. The CDR3 DNA is TGTGCCAGCAGCCAAGCGCGTGGGGCCAACGTCCTGACTTTC. The entire variable domain, with the rest obtained from reference TRBV14 and TRBJ2-6, is as follows: EAGVTQFPSHSVIEKGQTVTLRCDPISGHDNLYWYRRVMGKEIKFLLHFVKESKQDESGMPNNRFLAERTGGTYSTLKVQPAELEDSGVYFCASSQARGANVLTFGAGSRLTVL.

The chain carries TRBV11-3 and TRBJ1-6, with D possibly being TRBD1 (6 bases). In germline, CDR1 is SGHNT, CDR2 YENEEA. The CDR3 spans 16 residues. The V end lost 8 bases, the J end lost 4 bases, and 18 bases lay between the germline ends. CDR3 protein: CASGYQGTIYNSPLHF. Here the CDR3 DNA reads TGTGCCAGCGGTTATCAAGGGACAATTTATAATTCACCCCTCCACTTT.

As DNA, the CDR3 is TGTGCCAGCAGCATCGGGACAGGAGTTGAAGCTTTCTTT. Protein sequence: CASSIGTGVEAFF. The V call is TRBV11-1, the J call TRBJ1-1, with TRBD1 identical over 8 bases. After removal of 5 bases from V and 7 bases from J, the junction contained 6 bases not matched to a gene. In germline, CDR1 is SGHAT, CDR2 FQDESV (reference sequence). The CDR3 spans 13 residues. The variable domain in full, with the rest retrieved from reference TRBV11-1 and TRBJ1-1, is EAEVAQSPRYKITEKSQAVAFWCDPISGHATLYWYRQILGQGPELLVQFQDESVVDDSQLPKDRFSAERLKGVDSTLKIQPAELGDSAMYLCASSIGTGVEAFFGQGTRLTVV.

V usage is TRBV19 and J usage is TRBJ1-3, with a weak D call TRBD1 (5 bases). Germline assignment: CDR1 LNHDA and CDR2 SQIVND (reference sequence). V was shortened by 5 bases and J by 1 base, with 15 bases between the two germline ends. The CDR3 is 16 residues long. The CDR3 loop is CASSEAGWISGNTIYF. The CDR3 DNA reads TGTGCCAGTAGTGAGGCAGGGTGGATTTCTGGAAACACCATATATTTT.

The gene calls are TRBV4-1 and TRBJ2-1; TRBD1 matches 7 bases. CDR3 size: 15 residues. V dropped 0 bases and J dropped 2; count of bases not matched to a gene: 1. Germline lookup yields CDR1 MGHRA and CDR2 YSYEKL. CDR3 nucleotide sequence: TGCGCCAGCAGCCAAGAAACAGGGGCCTACAATGAGCAGTTCTTC. Protein: CASSQETGAYNEQFF.

J is TRBJ1-3 and V is TRBV9; D is uncertain. The CDR3 contains 14 residues. Germline V gene lookup returns CDR1 SGDLS and CDR2 YYNGEE. Trimming stripped 6 bases from V and 2 bases from J, with 12 bases between. The CDR3 nucleotides read TGTGCCAGCACCCCGGGGATGCCTGGAAACACCATATATTTT. It encodes CASTPGMPGNTIYF.

V usage is TRBV2 and J usage is TRBJ2-6, with TRBD1 matching 8 bases. There are 17 residues in the CDR3. Per germline, CDR1 SNHLY and CDR2 FYNNEI. Losses at the gene ends were 4 bases for V and 4 bases for J; bases not matched to a gene: 9. The CDR3 loop is CASSARQGRTGANVLTF. The CDR3 DNA follows: TGTGCCAGCAGTGCTAGACAGGGGAGGACCGGGGCCAACGTCCTGACTTTC.

The J gene is TRBJ2-1, the V gene TRBV25-1; 13 bases map to TRBD2. This CDR3 is built from 18 residues. Germline V gene sequence: CDR1 MGHDK, CDR2 SYGVNS. With 8 bases clipped from V and 7 bases from J, the junction kept 17 bases outside the gene matches. The CDR3 sequence is CASQKGTPGLAGTNEQFF. The CDR3 coding sequence is TGTGCCAGCCAAAAGGGGACCCCGGGACTAGCGGGAACTAATGAGCAGTTCTTC.

CDR3 sequence reads: CASSQGRRGYNEQFF. CDR3 coding DNA: TGTGCCAGCAGCCAGGGTCGGAGGGGATACAATGAGCAGTTCTTC. This rearrangement joins TRBV11-3 to TRBJ2-1, with D maybe TRBD2 (6 bases). The CDR3 covers 15 residues. Trimming left V 5 bases short and J 4 bases short, with 15 bases between. Germline values: CDR1 SGHNT, CDR2 YENEEA.

This chain connects TRBV2 to TRBJ1-5; D not certain. Trimming pared 7 bases from V and 4 bases from J, leaving 11 bases between. Germline CDR1 reads SNHLY; CDR2 reads FYNNEI. The CDR3 is 13 amino acids. In DNA form, the CDR3 reads TGTGCCAGCACCCCGGGAGAGAATCAGCCCCAGCATTTT. Its translation: CASTPGENQPQHF.

The rearrangement uses TRBV7-8 and TRBJ1-3; 8 bases match TRBD1. V shed 6 bases and J 2 bases; nucleotides not matched to a gene: 9. This CDR3 is built from 16 residues. Germline V lookup: CDR1 SGHVS, CDR2 FQNEAQ. This CDR3 reads CASRNWTGKAGNTIYF. CDR3 nucleotides: TGTGCCAGCAGGAACTGGACAGGGAAAGCTGGAAACACCATATATTTT.

The chain has TRBV2 and TRBJ2-5, with 8 bases matching TRBD2. CDR1 SNHLY and CDR2 FYNNEI come from the germline V gene. This CDR3 is 15 amino acids long. Unmatched junction bases numbered 6, after V lost 4 bases and J lost 2 bases. The CDR3 loop is CASSGGLGPQETQYF. The DNA of the CDR3 is TGTGCCAGCAGTGGGGGACTAGGCCCTCAAGAGACCCAGTACTTC.

The chain joins TRBV4-2 to TRBJ1-5, with D perhaps matching TRBD1 (5 bases). The CDR3 is 15 amino acids. The germline V gene encodes CDR1 LGHNA and CDR2 YNFKEQ. The V and J ends lost 1 base and 5 bases respectively, with 12 bases between them. CDR3 coding DNA: TGTGCCAGCAGCCAAGGGACACGCGTCGATCAGCCCCAGCATTTT. Translating it yields CASSQGTRVDQPQHF.

This chain joins TRBV5-5 and TRBJ2-7; 9 bases are a match to TRBD1. Looked up from germline, CDR1 is SGHKS and CDR2 is YYEKEE (reference sequence). The CDR3 contains 15 residues. V dropped 2 bases and J dropped 0; count of bases not matched to a gene: 3. DNA for the CDR3: TGTGCCAGCAGCTTAACAGGGGGCAGCTCCTACGAGCAGTACGTC. It is translated as CASSLTGGSSYEQYV.

Concerning this clone: A much larger clone lies a single base off, so this may be a read error. The chain recombines TRBV12-3 or TRBV12-4 with TRBJ1-4, with 7 bases identical to TRBD1. The CDR3 has 13 amino acids. J lost 6 bases, V lost 6 bases, and 4 bases had no gene match. In nucleotides, the CDR3 is TGTGCCAGCAGCCGTGACAGGGATGAAAAACTGTTTTTT. It is translated as CASSRDRDEKLFF.